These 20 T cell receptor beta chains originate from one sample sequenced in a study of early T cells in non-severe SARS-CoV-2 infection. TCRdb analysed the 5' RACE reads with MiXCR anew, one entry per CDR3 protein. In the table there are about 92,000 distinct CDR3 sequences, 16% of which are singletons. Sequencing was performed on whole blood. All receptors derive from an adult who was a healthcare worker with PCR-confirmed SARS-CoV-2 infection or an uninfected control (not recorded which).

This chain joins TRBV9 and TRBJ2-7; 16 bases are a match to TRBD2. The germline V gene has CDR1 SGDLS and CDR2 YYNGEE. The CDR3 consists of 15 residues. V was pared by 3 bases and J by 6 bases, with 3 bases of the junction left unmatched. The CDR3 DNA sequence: TGTGCCAGCAGCGCCGGGACTAGCGGGAGGGTCGAGCAGTACTTC. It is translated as CASSAGTSGRVEQYF.

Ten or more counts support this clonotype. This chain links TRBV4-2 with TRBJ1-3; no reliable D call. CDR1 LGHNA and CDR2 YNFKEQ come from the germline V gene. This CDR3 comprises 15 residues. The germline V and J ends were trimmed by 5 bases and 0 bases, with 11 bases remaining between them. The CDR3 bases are TGTGCCAGCAGCTCGGGGTCTGCCTCTGGAAACACCATATATTTT. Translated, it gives CASSSGSASGNTIYF.

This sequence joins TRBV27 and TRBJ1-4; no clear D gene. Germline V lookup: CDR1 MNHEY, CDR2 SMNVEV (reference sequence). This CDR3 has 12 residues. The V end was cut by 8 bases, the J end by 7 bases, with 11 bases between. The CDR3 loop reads CASSPRGEKLFF. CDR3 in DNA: TGTGCCAGCTCCCCCCGGGGTGAAAAACTGTTTTTT.

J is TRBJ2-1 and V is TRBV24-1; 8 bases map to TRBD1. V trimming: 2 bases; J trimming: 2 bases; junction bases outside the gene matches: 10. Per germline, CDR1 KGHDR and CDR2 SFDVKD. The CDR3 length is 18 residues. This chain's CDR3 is CATSDSSFRGRTYNEQFF. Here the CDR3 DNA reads TGTGCCACCAGTGATTCTTCTTTCAGGGGGCGAACCTACAATGAGCAGTTCTTC.

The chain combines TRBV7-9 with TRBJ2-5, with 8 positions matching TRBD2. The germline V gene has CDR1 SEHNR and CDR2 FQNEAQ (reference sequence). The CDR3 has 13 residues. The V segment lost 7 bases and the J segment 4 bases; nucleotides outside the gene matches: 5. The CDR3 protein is CASTTAGGETQYF. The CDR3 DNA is TGTGCCAGCACAACGGCGGGAGGAGAGACCCAGTACTTC.

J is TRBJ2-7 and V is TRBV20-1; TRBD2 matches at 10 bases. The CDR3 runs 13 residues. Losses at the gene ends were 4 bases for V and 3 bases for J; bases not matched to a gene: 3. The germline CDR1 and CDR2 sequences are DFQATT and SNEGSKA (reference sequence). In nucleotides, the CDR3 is TGCAGTGCTACCGGGACTAGCGACTACGAGCAGTACTTC. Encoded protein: CSATGTSDYEQYF.

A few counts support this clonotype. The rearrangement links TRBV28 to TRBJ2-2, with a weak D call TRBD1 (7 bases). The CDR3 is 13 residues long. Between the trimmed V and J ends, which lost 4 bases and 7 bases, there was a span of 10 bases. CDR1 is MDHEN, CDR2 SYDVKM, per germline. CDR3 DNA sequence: TGTGCCAGCAGTTCCCAGGGGGGCGGGGAGCTGTTTTTT. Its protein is CASSSQGGGELFF.

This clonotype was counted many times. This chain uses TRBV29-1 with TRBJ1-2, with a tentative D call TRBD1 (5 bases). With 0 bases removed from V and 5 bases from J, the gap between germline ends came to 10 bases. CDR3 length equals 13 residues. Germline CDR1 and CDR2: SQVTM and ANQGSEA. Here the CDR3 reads CSVEEGQVYGYTF. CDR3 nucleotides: TGCAGCGTTGAAGAGGGGCAGGTTTATGGCTACACCTTC.

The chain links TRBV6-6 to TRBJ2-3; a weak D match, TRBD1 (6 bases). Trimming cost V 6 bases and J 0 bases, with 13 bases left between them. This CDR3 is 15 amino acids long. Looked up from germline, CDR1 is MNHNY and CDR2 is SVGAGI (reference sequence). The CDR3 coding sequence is TGTGCCAGCAGCCCCGGGACATCTAGCACAGATACGCAGTATTTT. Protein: CASSPGTSSTDTQYF.

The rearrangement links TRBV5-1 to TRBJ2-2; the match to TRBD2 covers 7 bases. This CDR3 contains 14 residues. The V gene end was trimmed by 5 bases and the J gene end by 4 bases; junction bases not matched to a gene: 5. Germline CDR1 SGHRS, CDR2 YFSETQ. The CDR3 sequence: CASRSGLVTGELFF. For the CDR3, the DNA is TGCGCCAGCAGATCCGGACTAGTCACCGGGGAGCTGTTTTTT.

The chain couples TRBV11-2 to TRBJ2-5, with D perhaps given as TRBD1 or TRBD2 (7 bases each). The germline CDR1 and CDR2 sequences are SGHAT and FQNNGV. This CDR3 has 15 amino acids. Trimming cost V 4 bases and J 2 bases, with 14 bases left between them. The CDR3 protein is CASSWGGQRQETQYF. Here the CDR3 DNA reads TGTGCCAGCAGCTGGGGGGGACAGAGACAAGAGACCCAGTACTTC. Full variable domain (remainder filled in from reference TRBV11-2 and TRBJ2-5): EAGVAQSPRYKIIEKRQSVAFWCNPISGHATLYWYQQILGQGPKLLIQFQNNGVVDDSQLPKDRFSAERLKGVDSTLKIQPAKLEDSAVYLCASSWGGQRQETQYFGPGTRLLVL.

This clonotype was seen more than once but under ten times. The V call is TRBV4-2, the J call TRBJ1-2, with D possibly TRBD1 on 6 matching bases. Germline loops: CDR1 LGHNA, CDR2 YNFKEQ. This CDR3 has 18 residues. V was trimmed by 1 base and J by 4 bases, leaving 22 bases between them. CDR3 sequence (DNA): TGTGCCAGCAGCCAAGGTGGGGCGGGGGCCTGGACGTTCTATGGCTACACCTTC. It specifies CASSQGGAGAWTFYGYTF.

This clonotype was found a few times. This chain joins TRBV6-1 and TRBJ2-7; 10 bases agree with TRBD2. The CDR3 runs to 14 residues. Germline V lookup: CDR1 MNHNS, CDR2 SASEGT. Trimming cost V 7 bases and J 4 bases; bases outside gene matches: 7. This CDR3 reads CASKFSGGVYEQYF. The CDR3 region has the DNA TGTGCCAGCAAATTCAGCGGGGGGGTGTACGAGCAGTACTTC.

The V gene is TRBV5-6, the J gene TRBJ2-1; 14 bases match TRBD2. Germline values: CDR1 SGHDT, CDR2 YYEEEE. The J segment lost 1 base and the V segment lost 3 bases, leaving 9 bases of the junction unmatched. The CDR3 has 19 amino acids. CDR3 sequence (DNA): TGTGCCAGCAGCTCGCCGGGACTAGCGGGGGTTAGTTCCTACAATGAGCAGTTCTTC. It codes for CASSSPGLAGVSSYNEQFF.

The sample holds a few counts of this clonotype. CDR3 sequence (DNA): TGTGCCTGGACTAGCGGGGGGGCCCCCGATACGCAGTATTTT. This encodes CAWTSGGAPDTQYF. This chain joins TRBV30 and TRBJ2-3; 12 positions agree with TRBD2. Unmatched junction bases numbered 5, after V lost 4 bases and J lost 6 bases. There are 14 residues in the CDR3. The germline gives CDR1 GTSNPN, CDR2 SVGIG (reference sequence). Based on the CDR3 plus reference TRBV30 and TRBJ2-3, the full variable domain is SQTIHQWPATLVQPVGSPLSLECTVEGTSNPNLYWYRQAAGRGLQLLFYSVGIGQISSEVPQNLSASRPQDRQFILSSKKLLLSDSGFYLCAWTSGGAPDTQYFGPGTRLTVL.

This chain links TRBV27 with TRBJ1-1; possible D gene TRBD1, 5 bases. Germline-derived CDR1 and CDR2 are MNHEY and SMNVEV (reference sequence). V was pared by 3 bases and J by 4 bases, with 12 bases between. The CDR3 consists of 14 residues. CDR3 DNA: TGTGCCAGCAGTTTTGCAGTCGGGGGCACTGAAGCTTTCTTT. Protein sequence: CASSFAVGGTEAFF.

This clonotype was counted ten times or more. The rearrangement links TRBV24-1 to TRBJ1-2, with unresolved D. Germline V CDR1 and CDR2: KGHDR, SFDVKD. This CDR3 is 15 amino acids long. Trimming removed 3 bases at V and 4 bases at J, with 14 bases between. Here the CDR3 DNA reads TGTGCCACCAGTGATCCGTCCCAGGCACCCTATGGCTACACCTTC. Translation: CATSDPSQAPYGYTF.

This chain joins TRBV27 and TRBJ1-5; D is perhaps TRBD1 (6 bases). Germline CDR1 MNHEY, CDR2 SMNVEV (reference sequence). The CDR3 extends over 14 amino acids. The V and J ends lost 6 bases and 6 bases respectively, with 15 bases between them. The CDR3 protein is CASRLSGAGQPQHF. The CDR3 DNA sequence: TGTGCCAGCAGGTTGTCGGGGGCTGGTCAGCCCCAGCATTTT.

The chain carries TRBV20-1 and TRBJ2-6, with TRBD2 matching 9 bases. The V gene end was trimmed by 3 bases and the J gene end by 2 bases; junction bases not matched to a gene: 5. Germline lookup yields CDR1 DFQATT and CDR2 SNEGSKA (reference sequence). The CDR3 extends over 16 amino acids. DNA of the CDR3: TGCAGTGCTAGGCCTAGCGGGACTCCTGGGGCCAACGTCCTGACTTTC. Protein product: CSARPSGTPGANVLTF.

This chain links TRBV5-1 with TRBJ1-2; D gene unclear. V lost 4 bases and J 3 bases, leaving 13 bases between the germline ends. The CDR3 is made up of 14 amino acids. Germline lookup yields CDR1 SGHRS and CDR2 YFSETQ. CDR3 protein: CASSPMDGYYGYTF. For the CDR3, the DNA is TGCGCCAGCAGCCCGATGGACGGCTACTATGGCTACACCTTC.